Listed below are T cell receptor beta chains from one sample, sequenced in a study of regulatory T cells in long-lasting Graves disease. TCRdb independently ran MiXCR on the multiplex PCR reads; one entry per CDR3 protein. Of over 450,000 distinct CDR3 sequences listed, 12% are singletons. The sample also formed part of further work on T cells in Graves' hyperthyroidism and ophthalmopathy.

The specimen was peripheral blood mononuclear cells (PBMCs), collected at new diagnosis, from a patient treated with antithyroid drugs. The receptors come from a woman aged 25 to 39 with Graves disease. Both conserved end residues are part of each CDR3. The D gene is left open where the match is weak. A row's size may be missing; if present it is once, few, many or a size class.

J: TRBJ2-7
size: many
V: TRBV4-2
D: .
CDR3: CASSQRTSYEQYF
DNA: TGTGCCAGCAGCCAAAGGACAAGCTACGAGCAGTACTTC

J: TRBJ1-1
size: many
V: TRBV30
D: .
CDR3: CAWKMVGLSGTEAFF
DNA: TGTGCCTGGAAAATGGTGGGTCTTAGTGGGACTGAAGCTTTCTTT

J: TRBJ2-3
size: many
V: TRBV7-3
D: .
CDR3: CASSLTVVDTQYF
DNA: TGTGCCAGCAGCTTAACTGTGGTCGATACGCAGTATTTT

J: TRBJ2-7
size: many
V: TRBV20-1
D: .
CDR3: CSARDSFQVREQYF
DNA: TGCAGTGCTAGAGATTCTTTTCAGGTACGCGAGCAGTACTTC

J: TRBJ2-3
size: many
V: TRBV2
D: TRBD2
CDR3: CASRKREADTQYF
DNA: TGTGCCAGCAGGAAGCGGGAGGCAGATACGCAGTATTTT

J: TRBJ2-7
size: many
V: TRBV28
D: TRBD1
CDR3: CASSSSGTGRGEQYF
DNA: TGTGCCAGCAGTTCTTCCGGGACAGGGAGAGGCGAGCAGTACTTC

J: TRBJ2-3
size: many
V: TRBV19
D: .
CDR3: CASSINPSTDTQYF
DNA: TGTGCCAGTAGTATAAATCCTAGCACAGATACGCAGTATTTT

J: TRBJ2-1
size: many
V: TRBV29-1
D: TRBD1
CDR3: CSVNHRGFDNEQFF
DNA: TGCAGCGTGAACCACAGGGGTTTTGACAATGAGCAGTTCTTC

J: TRBJ1-1
size: .
V: TRBV3-1
D: .
CDR3: CASSVTRKLEAFF
DNA: TGTGCCAGCAGCGTCACTAGGAAGTTGGAAGCTTTCTTT

J: TRBJ2-5
size: many
V: TRBV13
D: TRBD1
CDR3: CASSYLTTGNQETQYF
DNA: TGTGCCAGCAGCTACCTTACGACAGGGAACCAAGAGACCCAGTACTTC

J: TRBJ2-2
size: many
V: TRBV7-2
D: .
CDR3: CASSLGFRPRTGELFF
DNA: TGTGCCAGCAGCTTAGGGTTTCGGCCACGGACCGGGGAGCTGTTTTTT

J: TRBJ2-7
size: many
V: TRBV6-5
D: .
CDR3: CASSYQWAGSGYEQYF
DNA: TGTGCCAGCAGTTATCAGTGGGCAGGTAGTGGATACGAGCAGTACTTC

J: TRBJ1-1
size: many
V: TRBV19
D: TRBD1
CDR3: CASTIRGRDTEAFF
DNA: TGTGCCAGTACCATCAGGGGGCGGGACACTGAAGCTTTCTTT

J: TRBJ2-1
size: many
V: TRBV2
D: .
CDR3: CASSSTHRNNEQFF
DNA: TGTGCCAGCAGTTCAACACATAGGAACAATGAGCAGTTCTTC

J: TRBJ1-6
size: many
V: TRBV12-3/TRBV12-4
D: TRBD1
CDR3: CASSWSGQAGSPLHF
DNA: TGTGCCAGCAGTTGGTCAGGACAGGCGGGTTCACCCCTCCACTTT

J: TRBJ1-3
size: few
V: TRBV5-1
D: .
CDR3: CASSLGAGSGNTIYF
DNA: TGCGCCAGCAGCTTGGGAGCGGGCTCTGGAAACACCATATATTTT

J: TRBJ2-1
size: .
V: TRBV6-5
D: TRBD2
CDR3: CASSYSRTLAGRYNEQFF
DNA: TGTGCCAGCAGTTACTCGAGAACCCTAGCGGGGAGATACAATGAGCAGTTCTTC

J: TRBJ1-1
size: few
V: TRBV3-1
D: .
CDR3: CASSLSTVQMNTEAFF
DNA: TGTGCCAGCAGCCTTTCCACAGTACAGATGAACACTGAAGCTTTCTTT

J: TRBJ2-1
size: many
V: TRBV12-3/TRBV12-4
D: TRBD1
CDR3: CASSFGQGLNEQFF
DNA: TGTGCCAGCAGTTTTGGACAGGGGCTAAATGAGCAGTTCTTC

J: TRBJ1-1
size: many
V: TRBV28
D: .
CDR3: CASSLDGEWMADMNTEAFF
DNA: TGTGCCAGCAGTTTAGATGGGGAATGGATGGCAGACATGAACACTGAAGCTTTCTTT

J: TRBJ2-2
size: .
V: TRBV5-8
D: .
CDR3: CASSFTRGTGELFF
DNA: TGTGCCAGCAGCTTTACGAGGGGCACCGGGGAGCTGTTTTTT

J: TRBJ2-4
size: .
V: TRBV18
D: .
CDR3: CASSPMRSENIQYF
DNA: TGTGCCAGCTCACCTATGAGATCGGAAAACATTCAGTACTTC

J: TRBJ2-3
size: many
V: TRBV4-3
D: .
CDR3: CASSQEAFTDTQYF
DNA: TGCGCCAGCAGCCAAGAGGCTTTCACAGATACGCAGTATTTT

J: TRBJ2-3
size: many
V: TRBV12-3/TRBV12-4
D: TRBD2
CDR3: CASSSALGLAGRADTQYF
DNA: TGTGCCAGCAGTTCCGCCCTGGGACTAGCGGGACGGGCTGATACGCAGTATTTT

J: TRBJ2-1
size: many
V: TRBV7-9
D: .
CDR3: CASSTANLRGPFHNEQFF
DNA: TGTGCCAGCAGCACAGCAAATTTAAGAGGGCCCTTCCACAATGAGCAGTTCTTC

J: TRBJ2-7
size: many
V: TRBV5-1
D: .
CDR3: CASSPRQVHEQYF
DNA: TGCGCCAGCAGCCCCCGGCAGGTCCACGAGCAGTACTTC

J: TRBJ2-1
size: few
V: TRBV7-3
D: .
CDR3: CASSLMGSLAGEQFF
DNA: TGTGCCAGCAGCTTAATGGGGAGTCTAGCCGGGGAGCAGTTCTTC

J: TRBJ2-7
size: many
V: TRBV12-3/TRBV12-4
D: .
CDR3: CASSPGRAGREQYF
DNA: TGTGCCAGCAGTCCCGGGCGGGCTGGTCGTGAACAGTACTTC

J: TRBJ2-5
size: many
V: TRBV19
D: .
CDR3: CATSQDTEETQYF
DNA: TGTGCCACCTCCCAGGACACTGAAGAGACCCAGTACTTC

J: TRBJ1-1
size: few
V: TRBV11-3
D: .
CDR3: CASSLIRGGQLNTEAFF
DNA: TGTGCCAGCAGCTTAATTCGGGGGGGGCAGTTGAACACTGAAGCTTTCTTT

J: TRBJ1-4
size: many
V: TRBV6-1
D: TRBD1
CDR3: CASSRDRGREKLFF
DNA: TGTGCCAGCAGTCGGGACAGGGGGCGAGAAAAACTGTTTTTT

J: TRBJ2-5
size: few
V: TRBV7-2
D: TRBD2
CDR3: CASTRGGPGVDETQYF
DNA: TGTGCCAGCACCCGGGGGGGGCCAGGGGTGGATGAGACCCAGTACTTC

J: TRBJ2-1
size: many
V: TRBV12-3/TRBV12-4
D: .
CDR3: CASSSRLRDNEQFF
DNA: TGTGCCAGCAGTTCCCGATTAAGGGACAATGAGCAGTTCTTC

J: TRBJ2-5
size: .
V: TRBV18
D: TRBD1
CDR3: CASSPGQPETQYF
DNA: TGTGCCAGCTCACCGGGACAGCCGGAGACCCAGTACTTC

J: TRBJ2-7
size: many
V: TRBV9
D: .
CDR3: CASSVDAVRSYEQYF
DNA: TGTGCCAGCAGCGTAGATGCTGTTAGGTCCTACGAGCAGTACTTC

J: TRBJ2-1
size: many
V: TRBV6-2/TRBV6-3
D: TRBD1
CDR3: CASSPMAGQVYNEQFF
DNA: TGTGCCAGCAGTCCGATGGCGGGACAGGTTTACAATGAGCAGTTCTTC

J: TRBJ1-2
size: many
V: TRBV12-3/TRBV12-4
D: TRBD1
CDR3: CASTRQGPYGYTF
DNA: TGTGCCAGCACCCGACAGGGACCCTATGGCTACACCTTC

J: TRBJ2-7
size: many
V: TRBV6-1
D: TRBD1
CDR3: CASSDPGTGHHEQYF
DNA: TGTGCCAGCAGTGACCCCGGGACAGGCCACCACGAGCAGTACTTC

J: TRBJ2-7
size: many
V: TRBV7-9
D: .
CDR3: CASSGRVVYEQYF
DNA: TGTGCCAGCAGCGGGCGGGTGGTCTACGAGCAGTACTTC

J: TRBJ1-4
size: .
V: TRBV28
D: TRBD1
CDR3: CASTPNQGAREKLFF
DNA: TGTGCCAGCACGCCGAACCAGGGGGCTCGTGAAAAACTGTTTTTT

J: TRBJ2-2
size: many
V: TRBV30
D: .
CDR3: CAWNPKRENTGELFF
DNA: TGTGCCTGGAACCCAAAGCGAGAGAACACCGGGGAGCTGTTTTTT

J: TRBJ2-1
size: few
V: TRBV9
D: TRBD2
CDR3: CASATSGPNNEQFF
DNA: TGTGCCAGCGCAACTAGCGGGCCCAACAATGAGCAGTTCTTC